The 21 T cell receptor beta chains below all came from one sample that was sequenced in a study of cytotoxic CD8 clonotypes in ibrutinib-treated CLL. Method: immunoSEQ multiplex PCR; TCRdb's copy keeps in-frame clones and lacks some. The sample consists of tens of thousands of clones, around half of them appearing once. The sequencing here drew on PBMCs, taken after 12 months of ibrutinib treatment. The receptors here all came from a human donor with chronic lymphocytic leukemia.

The rearrangement links TRBV15 to TRBJ2-5, with 9 bases lining up with TRBD2. Germline V gene sequence: CDR1 LNHNV, CDR2 YYDKDF (reference sequence). J was trimmed by 1 base and V by 4 bases; bases with no gene match: 1. CDR3 size: 14 residues. CDR3: CATSKGLAQETQYF. The CDR3 DNA follows: TGTGCCACCAGCAAGGGACTAGCCCAAGAGACCCAGTACTTC.

A few counts support this clone. The chain is built from TRBV7-6 and TRBJ2-1, with 9 bases identical to TRBD2. The junction had 8 bases not matched to a gene; V was cut back by 8 bases and J by 9 bases. Germline V gene data show CDR1 as SGHVS and CDR2 as FNYEAQ. CDR3 size: 13 residues. CDR3 nucleotides: TGTGCCAGCGGGACTAGCCTGGATGGTGAGCAGTTCTTC. This translates into CASGTSLDGEQFF.

The genes are TRBV28 and TRBJ1-1; tentative D call: TRBD1 (6 bases). Germline lookup yields CDR1 MDHEN and CDR2 SYDVKM. Deletions cut 7 bases from V and 4 bases from J, with 16 bases between. CDR3 length: 14 amino acids. The CDR3 nucleotides read TGTGCCAGCACCTCCGGACAGTTAGTCACTGAAGCTTTCTTT. Its translation: CASTSGQLVTEAFF.

This clone showed up just a few times. This chain connects TRBV6-1 to TRBJ1-4; 7 positions agree with TRBD1. Germline trimming cut 0 bases from V and 8 bases from J; bases unmatched to any gene: 6. From germline, CDR1 is MNHNS and CDR2 SASEGT. The CDR3 sequence is 15 residues long. CDR3 region: CASSEAEGGNEKLFF. CDR3 in DNA: TGTGCCAGCAGTGAAGCGGAAGGGGGCAACGAAAAACTGTTTTTT.

This clone showed up just a few times. J is TRBJ2-6 and V is TRBV27, with D perhaps matching TRBD1 (5 bases). Germline V gene lookup returns CDR1 MNHEY and CDR2 SMNVEV (reference sequence). CDR3 size: 15 residues. Trimming pared 6 bases from V and 4 bases from J, leaving 13 bases between. The CDR3 region has the DNA TGTGCCAGCAGCCCTCTAGGGGCAGGGGCCAACGTCCTGACTTTC. This gives the protein CASSPLGAGANVLTF. The variable domain in full, with the rest retrieved from reference TRBV27 and TRBJ2-6, is EAQVTQNPRYLITVTGKKLTVTCSQNMNHEYMSWYRQDPGLGLRQIYYSMNVEVTDKGDVPEGYKVSRKEKRNFPLILESPSPNQTSLYFCASSPLGAGANVLTFGAGSRLTVL.

In its sample, this clone was seen a few times. This sequence joins TRBV7-9 and TRBJ1-5; 9 bases are shared with TRBD1. The CDR3 loop spans 15 amino acids. V was clipped by 4 bases and J by 5 bases; unmatched bases: 6. Germline lookup yields CDR1 SEHNR and CDR2 FQNEAQ (reference sequence). CDR3 DNA: TGTGCCAGCAGCTCAAAGGGGGACAGGGATCAGCCCCAGCATTTT. Encoded protein: CASSSKGDRDQPQHF.

The J gene is TRBJ1-5, the V gene TRBV7-8, with 7 nucleotides matching TRBD1. This CDR3 has 14 residues. The J segment lost 5 bases and the V segment lost 5 bases, leaving 6 bases of the junction unmatched. The germline CDR1 and CDR2 sequences are SGHVS and FQNEAQ. Here the CDR3 DNA reads TGTGCCAGCAGCCAAGACAGGGCCCATCAGCCCCAGCATTTT. Translated: CASSQDRAHQPQHF.

At least ten counts were recorded for this clone. This sequence joins TRBV9 and TRBJ2-7; possible D gene TRBD1, 5 bases. The CDR3 sequence is 18 residues long. Germline V CDR1 and CDR2: SGDLS, YYNGEE. V was cut by 4 bases and J by 2 bases, with 25 bases left in between. The CDR3 loop is CASSQDRTTHRTTYEQYF. In DNA, the CDR3 is TGTGCCAGCAGCCAAGATCGGACAACCCATCGGACAACCTACGAGCAGTACTTC.

This clone was observed a handful of times. J is TRBJ1-6 and V is TRBV19; D unclear. This CDR3 is 14 amino acids long. In germline, CDR1 is LNHDA, CDR2 SQIVND (reference sequence). With 7 bases removed from V and 8 bases from J, the gap between germline ends came to 15 bases. The CDR3 DNA reads as TGTGCCAGTAAGCCTAGCGGGATGCATTCACCCCTCCACTTT. It translates to CASKPSGMHSPLHF.

The CDR3 here is CASSEGQGANQPQHF. CDR3 in DNA: TGTGCCAGCAGTGAGGGACAGGGGGCCAATCAGCCCCAGCATTTT. This rearrangement joins TRBV2 to TRBJ1-5, with 12 bases fitting TRBD1. Trimming took 3 bases from V and 3 from J; bases not matched to a gene: 0. CDR1 and CDR2 from the germline V gene are SNHLY and FYNNEI. The length of the CDR3 is 15 residues.

The V and J genes are TRBV6-1 and TRBJ2-1, with 11 bases aligning to TRBD2. Germline values: CDR1 MNHNS, CDR2 SASEGT. V gave up 6 bases and J gave up 12 bases; unmatched junction bases: 10. This CDR3 contains 14 residues. The CDR3 spells CASSTGTSGTGQFF. The CDR3 DNA sequence: TGTGCCAGCAGCACAGGGACTAGCGGCACCGGGCAGTTCTTC.

The rearrangement links TRBV29-1 to TRBJ2-7; D assignment may be TRBD1 or TRBD2 (5 bases each). V was cut by 0 bases and J by 9 bases, with 21 bases left in between. Germline CDR1 and CDR2: SQVTM and ANQGSEA. The CDR3 extends over 15 amino acids. The CDR3 nucleotides are TGCAGCGTTGAAGATCAGAATATGGGGGAGTGGATGCAGTACTTC. As protein: CSVEDQNMGEWMQYF.

This chain links TRBV11-2 with TRBJ2-7; D is possibly TRBD1 (5 bases). Germline loops: CDR1 SGHAT, CDR2 FQNNGV. The CDR3 spans 15 residues. The V end was cut by 5 bases, the J end by 6 bases, with 20 bases between. Here the CDR3 DNA reads TGTGCCAGCAGCCCCCGAACCGCCCCCAGGGTCGAGCAGTACTTC. It is translated as CASSPRTAPRVEQYF.

V is TRBV5-4 and J is TRBJ1-6; D gene ambiguous. Trimming cost V 4 bases and J 9 bases, with 14 bases left between them. The germline V gene has CDR1 SGHNT and CDR2 YYREEE (reference sequence). The CDR3 runs 14 residues. CDR3 residues: CASSHAGEGSPLHF. The CDR3 DNA sequence: TGTGCCAGCAGCCACGCCGGGGAGGGTTCACCCCTCCACTTT.

The CDR3 protein is CASYREAVMGEQFF. CDR3 bases: TGTGCCAGCTATAGGGAGGCGGTTATGGGTGAGCAGTTCTTC. The chain joins TRBV6-1 to TRBJ2-1; D is possibly TRBD2 (6 bases). This CDR3 has 14 residues. The germline V gene has CDR1 MNHNS and CDR2 SASEGT. Trimming took 8 bases from V and 9 from J, leaving 20 bases between them.

The chain combines TRBV2 with TRBJ2-3; 7 bases match TRBD2. The CDR3 has 15 amino acids. Trimming removed 7 bases from V and 5 bases from J; junction bases left unmatched: 12. Looked up from germline, CDR1 is SNHLY and CDR2 is FYNNEI. CDR3 amino acids: CASTSEGRAKDTQYF. CDR3 coding DNA: TGTGCCAGCACCTCTGAGGGGAGGGCCAAAGATACGCAGTATTTT.

This clone showed up just a few times. This chain links TRBV19 with TRBJ1-1; no reliable D call. V lost 8 bases, J lost 0 bases, and 16 bases lay in between. Germline assignment: CDR1 LNHDA and CDR2 SQIVND (reference sequence). The CDR3 is 15 residues long. The CDR3 region is CASRHADAMNTEAFF. The CDR3 DNA is TGTGCCAGTCGCCACGCAGACGCTATGAACACTGAAGCTTTCTTT.

The rearrangement uses TRBV18 and TRBJ2-1; TRBD2 might be the D (5 bases). The germline CDR1 and CDR2 sequences are KGHSH and LQKENI. This CDR3 comprises 13 residues. Trimming took 6 bases from V and 7 from J, leaving 13 bases between them. In DNA, the CDR3 is TGTGCCAGCTCTCAAGGGAGTCGGAATGAGCAGTTCTTC. Its translation is CASSQGSRNEQFF.

Only one count was recorded for this clone. This chain uses TRBV7-2 with TRBJ2-3; 10 bases map to TRBD2. The CDR3 sequence is 16 residues long. Germline assignment: CDR1 SGHTA and CDR2 FQGNSA. Trimming removed 1 base from V and 0 bases from J; junction bases left unmatched: 1. DNA of the CDR3: TGTGCCAGCAGCTTAGTTAGCGGGAGGAGCACAGATACGCAGTATTTT. It specifies CASSLVSGRSTDTQYF.

A few counts support this clone. V gene TRBV7-3 combines with J gene TRBJ2-1; a possible D gene is TRBD2 (5 bases). V shed 3 bases and J shed 9 bases, with 15 bases lying between them. The CDR3 consists of 14 residues. The germline V gene encodes CDR1 SGHTA and CDR2 FQGTGA. CDR3 in amino acids: CASSFGGPGGEQFF. The CDR3 DNA is TGTGCCAGCAGCTTCGGAGGCCCGGGCGGTGAGCAGTTCTTC.

There are many counts of this clone. CDR3 in DNA: TGTGCCAGCAGCCGGGGACTAGTGGACGAGCAGTACTTC. Translating it yields CASSRGLVDEQYF. The chain links TRBV14 to TRBJ2-7, with 8 positions matching TRBD2. The V gene's germline CDR1 is SGHDN and CDR2 FVKESK. This CDR3 is 13 amino acids long. V trimming: 4 bases; J trimming: 5 bases; junction bases outside the gene matches: 4. Combining the CDR3 with reference TRBV14 and TRBJ2-7 gives the whole variable domain EAGVTQFPSHSVIEKGQTVTLRCDPISGHDNLYWYRRVMGKEIKFLLHFVKESKQDESGMPNNRFLAERTGGTYSTLKVQPAELEDSGVYFCASSRGLVDEQYFGPGTRLTVT.